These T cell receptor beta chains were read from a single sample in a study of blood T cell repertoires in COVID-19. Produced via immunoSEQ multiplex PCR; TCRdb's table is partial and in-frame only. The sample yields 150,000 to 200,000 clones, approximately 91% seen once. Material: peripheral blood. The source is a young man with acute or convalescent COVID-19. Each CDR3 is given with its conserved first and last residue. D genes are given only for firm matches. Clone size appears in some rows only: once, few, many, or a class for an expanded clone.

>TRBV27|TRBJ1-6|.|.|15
TGTGCCAGCAAGGGGCCGGGTTCCTATAATTCACCCCTCCACTTT
CASKGPGSYNSPLHF
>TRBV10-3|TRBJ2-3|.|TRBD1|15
TGTGCCATCAGTGAGGACAGGGGGCGCACAGATACGCAGTATTTT
CAISEDRGRTDTQYF
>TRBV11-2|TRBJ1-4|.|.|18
TGTGCCAGCAGCTTAGCCCAAGTGCAGTCGCCAACTAATGAAAAACTGTTTTTT
CASSLAQVQSPTNEKLFF
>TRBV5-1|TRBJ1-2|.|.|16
TGCGCCAGCAGCCCAGCCCCCGGGACAAAGAACTATGGCTACACCTTC
CASSPAPGTKNYGYTF
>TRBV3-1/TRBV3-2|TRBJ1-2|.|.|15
TGTGCCAGCAGCCAACAAGGCGGGGGGATCTATGGCTACACCTTC
CASSQQGGGIYGYTF
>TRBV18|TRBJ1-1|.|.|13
TGTGCCAGCTCCTCCGGGATGAACACTGAAGCTTTCTTT
CASSSGMNTEAFF
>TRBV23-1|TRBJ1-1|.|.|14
TGCGCCAGCAGTCAATCCGAGGTCAAACGAGAGGCTTTCTTT
CASSQSEVKREAFF
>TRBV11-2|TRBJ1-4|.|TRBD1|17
TGTGCCAGCAGCGCCCCGGGACAGGGTGACCCTAATGAAAAACTGTTTTTT
CASSAPGQGDPNEKLFF
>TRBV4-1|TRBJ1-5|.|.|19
TGCGCCAGCAGCCAAGCCCAGGCCGCGCCAGGTTATAGCAATCAGCCCCAGCATTTT
CASSQAQAAPGYSNQPQHF
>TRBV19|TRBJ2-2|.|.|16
TGTGCCAGTACCGCCTACCTCGGGGGAAACACCGGGGAGCTGTTTTTT
CASTAYLGGNTGELFF
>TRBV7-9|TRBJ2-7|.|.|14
TGTGCCAGCAGCTTGGACGCGGGTTCGGGGGAGCAGTACTTC
CASSLDAGSGEQYF
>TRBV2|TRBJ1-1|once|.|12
TGTGCCAGCACGCGACAGAACACTGAAGCTTTCTTT
CASTRQNTEAFF
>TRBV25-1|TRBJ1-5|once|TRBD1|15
TGTGCCAGCAGTGAGCCAGGGGGATCGGCTCAGCCCCAGCATTTT
CASSEPGGSAQPQHF
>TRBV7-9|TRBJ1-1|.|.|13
TGTGCCAGCAGTTTGAGACAGGAGAACGAAGCTTTCTTT
CASSLRQENEAFF
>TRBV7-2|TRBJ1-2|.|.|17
TGTGCCAGCAGCTATAGCGGCAGGCGTGGAACTAACTATGGCTACACCTTC
CASSYSGRRGTNYGYTF
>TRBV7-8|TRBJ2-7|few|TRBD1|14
TGTGCCAGCAGCAGCCGGACAGGGTCTTACGAGCAGTACTTC
CASSSRTGSYEQYF
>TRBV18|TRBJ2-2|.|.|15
TGTGCCAGCTCACCACAGGGGGTGAACACCGGGGAGCTGTTTTTT
CASSPQGVNTGELFF
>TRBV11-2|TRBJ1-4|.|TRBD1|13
TGTGCCAGCAGCTCCTCGGACAGGGAAAAACTGTTTTTT
CASSSSDREKLFF
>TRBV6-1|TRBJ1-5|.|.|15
TGTGCCAGCAGTGAATTAGGAACAGTCAATCAGCCCCAGCATTTT
CASSELGTVNQPQHF
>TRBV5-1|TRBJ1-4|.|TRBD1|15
TGCGCCAGCAGCTTGGAGGGACAGGCTGTTGAAAAACTGTTTTTT
CASSLEGQAVEKLFF
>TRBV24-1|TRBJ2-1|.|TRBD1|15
TGTGCCACCAGTGGCCGGGACAGCCCCTACAATGAGCAGTTCTTC
CATSGRDSPYNEQFF
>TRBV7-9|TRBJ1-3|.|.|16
TGTGCCAGCAGCCCCAAAGGACAGTTTCAGGGGAACACCATATATTTT
CASSPKGQFQGNTIYF
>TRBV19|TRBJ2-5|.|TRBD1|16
TGTGCCAGTAGTATGGGTGACAGGGGAGATCGGGAGACCCAGTACTTC
CASSMGDRGDRETQYF
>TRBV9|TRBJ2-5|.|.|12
TGTGCCAGCAGCCCCAGCGGAGAGACCCAGTACTTC
CASSPSGETQYF
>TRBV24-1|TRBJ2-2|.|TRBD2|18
TGTGCCACCAGTGATTCGTTATTAGCGGGAGTTGCCACCGGGGAGCTGTTTTTT
CATSDSLLAGVATGELFF
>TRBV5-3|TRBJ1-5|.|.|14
TGTGCCAGAAGCCAGGTCCCCTCCCAGGAGCCCCAGCATTTT
CARSQVPSQEPQHF
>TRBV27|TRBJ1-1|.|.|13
TGTGCCAGCAGTCAACAGGGGAACACTGAAGCTTTCTTT
CASSQQGNTEAFF
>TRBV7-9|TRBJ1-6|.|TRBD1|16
TGTGCCAGCAGCATCACAGGGGGGAGAAATAATTCACCCCTCCACTTT
CASSITGGRNNSPLHF
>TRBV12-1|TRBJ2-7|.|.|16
TGTGCCAGCAGCCAAAGGACAGGGGGACCGGTCTACGAGCAGTACTTC
CASSQRTGGPVYEQYF
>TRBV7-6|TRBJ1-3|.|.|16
TGTGCCAGCAGCTTAGGGGGCTTAGGGTCTGGAAACACCATATATTTT
CASSLGGLGSGNTIYF
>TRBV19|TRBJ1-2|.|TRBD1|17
TGTGCCAGTAGTATACAAGGACAGGGACCGGTCGCCTATGGCTACACCTTC
CASSIQGQGPVAYGYTF
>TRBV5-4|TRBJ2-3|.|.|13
TGTGCCAGCAGCTTGGGGGGCCTGGAGACGCAGTATTTT
CASSLGGLETQYF
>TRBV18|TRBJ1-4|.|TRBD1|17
TGTGCCAGCTCACCACCCCTACGACAGGGGGTTAATGAAAAACTGTTTTTT
CASSPPLRQGVNEKLFF
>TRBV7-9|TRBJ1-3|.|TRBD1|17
TGTGCCAGCAGCGCCCTACAGGGGGCGGCCTCTGGAAACACCATATATTTT
CASSALQGAASGNTIYF
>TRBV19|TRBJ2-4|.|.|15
TGTGCCAGTAGTACCCAGGGACTAGCCAAAAACATTCAGTACTTC
CASSTQGLAKNIQYF
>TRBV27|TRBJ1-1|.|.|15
TGTGCCAGCAGTTTAAGGACACCCATGAACACTGAAGCTTTCTTT
CASSLRTPMNTEAFF
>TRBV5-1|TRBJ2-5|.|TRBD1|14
TGCGCCAGCAGCCGCGACAGGGGTCAAGAGACCCAGTACTTC
CASSRDRGQETQYF
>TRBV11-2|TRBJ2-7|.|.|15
TGTGCCAGCAGCTCCCCCCGGGACAACTCCTACGAGCAGTACTTC
CASSSPRDNSYEQYF
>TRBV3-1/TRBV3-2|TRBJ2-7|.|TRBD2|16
TGTGCCAGCAGCCGTGGCCGACTAGCGGGGTCCTACGAGCAGTACTTC
CASSRGRLAGSYEQYF
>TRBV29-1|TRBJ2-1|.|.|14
TGCAGCGTTGTAGAGAGGGGGACCTACAATGAGCAGTTCTTC
CSVVERGTYNEQFF
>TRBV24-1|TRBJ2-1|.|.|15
TGTGCCACCCCTCGCTTGACTACGGAATACAATGAGCAGTTCTTC
CATPRLTTEYNEQFF
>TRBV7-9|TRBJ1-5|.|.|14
TGTGCCAGCAACCGGGCAGGAGGGAATCAGCCCCAGCATTTT
CASNRAGGNQPQHF
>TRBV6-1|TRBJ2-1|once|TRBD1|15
TGTGCCAGCAGTGACAGGCAGGGGGTGGGCAATGAGCAGTTCTTC
CASSDRQGVGNEQFF
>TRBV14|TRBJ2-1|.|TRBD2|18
TGTGCCAGCAGCCGGCCACGACTAGCGGGATTTGGAGTCAATGAGCAGTTCTTC
CASSRPRLAGFGVNEQFF
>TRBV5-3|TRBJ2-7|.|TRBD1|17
TGTGTGGGCGCCAAACCGGGACAGGGGTCATACCCCTACGAGCAGTACTTC
CVGAKPGQGSYPYEQYF
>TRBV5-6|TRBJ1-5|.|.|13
TGTGCCAGCAGCTTGTCGGGGGTCCAGCCCCAGCATTTT
CASSLSGVQPQHF
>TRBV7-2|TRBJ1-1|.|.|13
TGTGCCAGCAGCCCCAGGGGCAACACTGAAGCTTTCTTT
CASSPRGNTEAFF
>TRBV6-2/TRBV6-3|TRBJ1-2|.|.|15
TGTGCCAGCAGTTATGCGACTCGGGTTAACTATGGCTACACCTTC
CASSYATRVNYGYTF
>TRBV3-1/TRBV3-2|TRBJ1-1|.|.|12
TGTGCCAGCAGCCAAGAAGGGGGTGTGGCTTTCTTT
CASSQEGGVAFF
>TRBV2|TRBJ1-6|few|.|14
TGTGCCAGCACCCGGGACATGCTCAATTCACCCCTCCACTTT
CASTRDMLNSPLHF
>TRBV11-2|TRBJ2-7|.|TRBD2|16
TGTGCCAGCAGTTTCCTTAGCGTAGGGAGGGCCTACGAGCAGTACTTC
CASSFLSVGRAYEQYF
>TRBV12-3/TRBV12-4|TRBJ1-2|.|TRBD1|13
TGTGCCAGCAGTCTGACAGGGTTATATGGCTACACCTTC
CASSLTGLYGYTF
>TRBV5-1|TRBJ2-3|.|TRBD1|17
TGCGCCAGCAGCTTGGCCCCCGGGACAGGGGGCGCCGAGGCGCAGTATTTT
CASSLAPGTGGAEAQYF
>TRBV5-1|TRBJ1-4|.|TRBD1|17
TGCGCCAGCAGCGCAACAGGGGCCTCTACAACTAATGAAAAACTGTTTTTT
CASSATGASTTNEKLFF